Here is one T cell receptor (beta chain) with its context. The sample comes from a study of blood T cell repertoires in COVID-19. The overall study: T cells, B-cell-depleted T cells, or PBMCs provided the cDNA or gDNA that served as material.

TCRdb's copy holds only in-frame clones and misses some; the assay was immunoSEQ multiplex PCR. This table holds 150,000 to 200,000 clones, approximately 84% found once. Specimen: PBMCs or T cells enriched from blood (not recorded which). The source of this sequence is a man in his fifties or sixties who had recovered from COVID-19.

CDR3 coding DNA: TGTGCCAGCAGCTTATCTGGCCAGAACACTGAAGCTTTCTTT. Amino acids: CASSLSGQNTEAFF. This chain joins TRBV7-3 and TRBJ1-1; D unclear. Germline-derived CDR1 and CDR2 are SGHTA and FQGTGA. CDR3 length equals 14 residues. Trimming cost V 2 bases and J 1 base, with 8 bases left between them.